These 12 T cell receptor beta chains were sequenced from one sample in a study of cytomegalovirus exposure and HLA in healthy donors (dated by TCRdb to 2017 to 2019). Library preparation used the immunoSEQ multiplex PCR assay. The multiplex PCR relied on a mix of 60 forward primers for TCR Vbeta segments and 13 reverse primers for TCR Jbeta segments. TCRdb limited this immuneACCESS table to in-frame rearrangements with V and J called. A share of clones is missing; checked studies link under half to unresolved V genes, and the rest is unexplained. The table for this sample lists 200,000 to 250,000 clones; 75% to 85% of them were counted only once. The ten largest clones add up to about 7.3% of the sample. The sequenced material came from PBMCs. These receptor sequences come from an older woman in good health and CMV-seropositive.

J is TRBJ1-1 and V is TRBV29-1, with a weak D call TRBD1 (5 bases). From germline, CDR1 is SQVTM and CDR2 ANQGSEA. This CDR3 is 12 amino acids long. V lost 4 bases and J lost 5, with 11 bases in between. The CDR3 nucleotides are TGCAGCGTTGCCCAGGGTGGAACTGAAGCTTTCTTT. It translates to CSVAQGGTEAFF.

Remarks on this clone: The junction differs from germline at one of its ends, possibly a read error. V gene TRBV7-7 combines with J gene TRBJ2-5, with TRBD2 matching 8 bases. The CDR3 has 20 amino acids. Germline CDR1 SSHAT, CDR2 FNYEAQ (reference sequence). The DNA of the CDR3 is TGTGCTAGCAGCCCCTCCCCGTTCTTGGCGGGAGGTCCCGACGGGGAGACCCAGTACTTC. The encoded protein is CASSPSPFLAGGPDGETQYF.

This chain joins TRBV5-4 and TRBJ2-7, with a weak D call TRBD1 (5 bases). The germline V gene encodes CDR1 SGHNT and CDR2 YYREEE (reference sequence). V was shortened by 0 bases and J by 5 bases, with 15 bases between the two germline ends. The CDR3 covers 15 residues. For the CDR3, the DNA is TGTGCCAGCAGCTTGGATGCAGGGTTAAGTCACGAGCAGTACTTC. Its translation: CASSLDAGLSHEQYF. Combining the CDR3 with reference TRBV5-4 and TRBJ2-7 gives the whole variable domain ETGVTQSPTHLIKTRGQQVTLRCSSQSGHNTVSWYQQALGQGPQFIFQYYREEENGRGNFPPRFSGLQFPNYSSELNVNALELDDSALYLCASSLDAGLSHEQYFGPGTRLTVT.

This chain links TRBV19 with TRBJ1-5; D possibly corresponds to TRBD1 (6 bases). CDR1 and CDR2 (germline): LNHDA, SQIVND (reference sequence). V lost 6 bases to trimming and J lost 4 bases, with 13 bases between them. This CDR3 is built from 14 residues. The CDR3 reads CASSTGHTNQPQHF. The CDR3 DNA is TGTGCCAGTAGCACGGGACACACAAATCAGCCCCAGCATTTT.

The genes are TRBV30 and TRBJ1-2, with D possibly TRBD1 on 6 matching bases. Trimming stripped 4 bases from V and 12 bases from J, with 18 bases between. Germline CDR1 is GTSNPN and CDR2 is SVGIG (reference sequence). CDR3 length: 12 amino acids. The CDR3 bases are TGTGCCTGGACCCGGGACACCGGGACTAACACCTTC. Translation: CAWTRDTGTNTF.

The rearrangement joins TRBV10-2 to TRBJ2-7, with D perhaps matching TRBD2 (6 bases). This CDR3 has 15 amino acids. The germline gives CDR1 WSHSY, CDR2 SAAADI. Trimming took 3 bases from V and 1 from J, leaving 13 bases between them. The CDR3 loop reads CASSDVQRGSYEQYF. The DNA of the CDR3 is TGCGCCAGCAGTGATGTGCAACGGGGGTCCTACGAGCAGTACTTC.

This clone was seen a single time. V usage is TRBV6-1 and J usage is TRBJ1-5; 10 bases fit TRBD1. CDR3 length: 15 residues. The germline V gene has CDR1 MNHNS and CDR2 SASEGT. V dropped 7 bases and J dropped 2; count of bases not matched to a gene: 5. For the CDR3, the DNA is TGTGCCAGCAAGGGACAGGGGTTCGGCAATCAGCCCCAGCATTTT. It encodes CASKGQGFGNQPQHF.

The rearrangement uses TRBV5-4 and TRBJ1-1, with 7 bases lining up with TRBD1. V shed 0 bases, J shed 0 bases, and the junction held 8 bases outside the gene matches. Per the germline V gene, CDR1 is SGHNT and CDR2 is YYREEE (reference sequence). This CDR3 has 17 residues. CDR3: CASSLDRGMHMNTEAFF. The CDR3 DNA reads TGTGCCAGCAGCTTGGACAGGGGAATGCACATGAACACTGAAGCTTTCTTT.

The CDR3 spells CASMGGGDEQYF. The DNA of the CDR3 is TGTGCCAGCATGGGGGGAGGAGACGAGCAGTACTTC. V usage is TRBV6-1 and J usage is TRBJ2-7; the D gene is possibly TRBD2 (6 bases). CDR1 and CDR2 (germline): MNHNS, SASEGT. Between the trimmed V and J ends, which lost 7 bases and 5 bases, there was a span of 12 bases. The CDR3 is 12 residues long.

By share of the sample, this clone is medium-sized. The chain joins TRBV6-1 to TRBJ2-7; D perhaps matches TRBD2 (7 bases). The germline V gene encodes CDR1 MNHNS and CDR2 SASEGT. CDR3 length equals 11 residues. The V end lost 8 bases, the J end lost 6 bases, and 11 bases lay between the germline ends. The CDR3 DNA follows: TGTGCCAGCGGGAGGGGGAGCGAGCAGTACTTC. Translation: CASGRGSEQYF.

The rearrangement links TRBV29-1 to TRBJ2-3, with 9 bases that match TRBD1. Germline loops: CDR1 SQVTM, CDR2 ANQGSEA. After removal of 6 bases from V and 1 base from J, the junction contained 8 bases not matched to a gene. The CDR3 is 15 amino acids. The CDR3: CSVRPRQGGTDTQYF. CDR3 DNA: TGCAGCGTGAGACCCCGACAGGGGGGCACAGATACGCAGTATTTT.

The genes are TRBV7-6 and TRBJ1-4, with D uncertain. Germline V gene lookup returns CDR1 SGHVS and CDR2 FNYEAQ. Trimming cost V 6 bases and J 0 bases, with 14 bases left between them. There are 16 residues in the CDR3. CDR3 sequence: CASSLGGFATNEKLFF. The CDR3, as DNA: TGTGCCAGCAGTTTGGGAGGCTTCGCAACTAATGAAAAACTGTTTTTT.